This T cell receptor beta chain appears in the sequencing data of a study of Ad26.COV2.S vaccination and SARS-CoV-2 variants. Overall study findings and caveats: Vaccine recipients had higher spike-specific TCR breadth than placebo recipients.

The protocol was immunoSEQ multiplex PCR, while the TCRdb copy is restricted to in-frame clones and leaves out a portion. Among hundreds of thousands of clones, approximately 88% were seen once, and the ten largest hold roughly 1.5%. V dropped 2 bases and J dropped 5; count of bases not matched to a gene: 6. CDR1 is SGHNT, CDR2 YYREEE, per germline (reference sequence). The CDR3 sequence is 14 residues long. Treatment given: 15 to 20 received Ad26.COV2.S at low or high dose, single or two shots; roughly five received placebo; per-sample allocation not given. On day 63 after the first injection, vaccine and placebo recipients gave samples. It was an adult aged 18-55 years in Boston who was the donor. In this sample, this clone turned up once. Its antigen remains unidentified.

The TCR originated in a person between 18 and 65 years old who received the Ad26.COV2.S COVID-19 vaccine or a placebo. J is TRBJ2-5 and V is TRBV5-4, with TRBD2 identical over 7 bases. The sequencing used peripheral blood, collected in a trial of Ad26.COV2.S vaccine versus placebo. The CDR3 DNA follows: TGTGCCAGCAGCTTCGGGGGGTTGGGGGAGACCCAGTACTTC. Its protein is CASSFGGLGETQYF.